The source of this T cell receptor (beta chain) is a study of early T cells in non-severe SARS-CoV-2 infection. V was clipped by 0 bases and J by 3 bases, with 7 bases between them. CDR3 length: 13 residues. CDR1 SGDLS and CDR2 YYNGEE come from the germline V gene. TCRdb passed the 5' RACE reads through MiXCR, listing each CDR3 protein once. The table records 50,000 to 60,000 distinct CDR3 sequences, about an eighth of them present only once. Sequencing was done on a sample of whole blood. The sequence was obtained from an adult who was a healthcare worker with PCR-confirmed SARS-CoV-2 infection or an uninfected control (not recorded which). This sequence joins TRBV9 and TRBJ2-7, with D maybe TRBD2 (6 bases). The chain's CDR3 is CASSVAGDYEQYF. Written as DNA, the CDR3 is TGTGCCAGCAGCGTAGCGGGGGACTACGAGCAGTACTTC.